These 5 T cell receptor beta chains share one sample of origin, sequenced in a study of CD8+CD57+ T cells in acquired aplastic anemia. The template for TCR beta VDJ and CDR3 sequence profiling was genomic DNA. TCRdb independently ran MiXCR on the reads; one entry per CDR3 protein. Of about 180,000 distinct CDR3 sequences in the sample, 46% were seen once. Sequencing was done on a sample of sorted CD4+, CD8+, or CD8+CD57+ T cells (not recorded which) from PBMCs. These receptors were taken from a human donor in good health.

This clonotype was recorded many times. The chain carries TRBV15 and TRBJ2-7; D is perhaps TRBD2 (6 bases). This CDR3 spans 17 amino acids. V dropped 1 base and J dropped 1 base, with 17 bases sitting between them. Germline values: CDR1 LNHNV, CDR2 YYDKDF (reference sequence). CDR3 DNA: TGTGCCACCAGCAGAGGAGAAGCGGGTGAGAAATCCTACGAGCAGTACTTC. It is translated as CATSRGEAGEKSYEQYF.

There are a few counts of this clonotype. The V and J genes are TRBV12-3 or TRBV12-4 and TRBJ1-1; 10 positions match TRBD1. The CDR3 is 20 amino acids. V lost 7 bases, J lost 6 bases, and 26 bases stayed unmatched. The CDR3 region is CASIGVLGTGARVEDSEAFF. The CDR3 DNA is TGTGCCAGCATAGGCGTCTTAGGGACAGGGGCGAGAGTTGAGGACTCTGAAGCTTTCTTT.

This chain links TRBV5-1 with TRBJ2-4; weak D call: TRBD1 (6 bases). The CDR3 has 15 amino acids. Per germline, CDR1 SGHRS and CDR2 YFSETQ. Trimming took 4 bases from V and 5 from J, leaving 16 bases between them. The CDR3 sequence is CASSPLDRKENIQYF. The CDR3 coding sequence is TGCGCCAGCAGCCCCCTGGACAGAAAAGAAAACATTCAGTACTTC.

Points on this clonotype: Since a much larger clone is just one base distant, this may be a read error. The genes are TRBV10-3 and TRBJ2-5; the D gene is possibly TRBD1 (6 bases). The V and J ends lost 11 bases and 4 bases respectively, with 23 bases between them. The CDR3 is 15 residues long. CDR1 is ENHRY, CDR2 SYGVKD, per germline. The CDR3 DNA reads as TGTGCCTGCAGATTCTCAGGGGTAGGGAGAGAGACCCAGTACTTC. Its protein product is CACRFSGVGRETQYF.

This sequence joins TRBV7-2 and TRBJ2-7; 10 positions agree with TRBD2. The V gene's germline CDR1 is SGHTA and CDR2 FQGNSA. Unmatched junction bases numbered 5, after V lost 3 bases and J lost 6 bases. The CDR3 totals 14 residues. The CDR3 nucleotides read TGTGCCAGCAGCTTCAGAGCGGGGGGGCCCGAGCAGTACTTC. This sequence encodes CASSFRAGGPEQYF.